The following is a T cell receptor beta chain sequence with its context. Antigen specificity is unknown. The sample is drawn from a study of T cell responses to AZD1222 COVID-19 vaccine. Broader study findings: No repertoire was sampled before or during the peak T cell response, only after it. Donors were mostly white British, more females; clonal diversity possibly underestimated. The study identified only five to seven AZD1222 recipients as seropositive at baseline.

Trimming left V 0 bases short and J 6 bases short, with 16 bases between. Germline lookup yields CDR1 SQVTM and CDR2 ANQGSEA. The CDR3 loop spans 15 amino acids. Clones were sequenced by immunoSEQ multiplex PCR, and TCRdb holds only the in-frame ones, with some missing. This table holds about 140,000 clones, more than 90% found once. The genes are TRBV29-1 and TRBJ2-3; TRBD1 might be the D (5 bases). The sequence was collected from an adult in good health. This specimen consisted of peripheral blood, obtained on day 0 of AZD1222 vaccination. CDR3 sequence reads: CSVEDGAGSVDTQYF. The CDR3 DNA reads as TGCAGCGTTGAAGATGGGGCAGGCTCCGTTGATACGCAGTATTTT.